This entry describes one T cell receptor (beta chain). Its recognized antigen is unknown. One base away there is no much larger clone; base qualities are not given. CDR1 is given as SGHAT and CDR2 as FQNNGV, both from the germline V gene. V sheds 0 bases and J sheds 0 bases, leaving 6 bases between their ends. The CDR3 has 15 amino acids, counting the end cysteine and phenylalanine. Only CDR3 DNA is held: 45 bases, read in frame from base 1. The method behind the library was the immunoSEQ multiplex PCR assay. The table comes from immuneACCESS by way of TCRdb, which keeps in-frame sequences with V and J called. Part of the clones is missing from these tables; in studies checked, under half for an unresolved V gene and the rest for unknown reasons. This sample lists about 150,000 clones; more than 85% were detected once. 3% to 3.5% of the sample is taken by the ten largest. The source of the sample is a study of control samples from healthy donors and cancer patients (dated by TCRdb to 2018 to 2020).

Sequencing input: blood. The chain is encoded by TRBV11-2 joined to TRBJ1-3; a confident D gene designation cannot be given. The clonotype comes from a man between 25 and 39 years old in good health. The encoded CDR3 is CASSLDRTSGNTIYF. The bases are TGTGCCAGCAGCTTAGACAGGACCTCTGGAAACACCATATATTTT.